These 21 T cell receptor beta chains originate from one sample sequenced in a study of neurological immune-mediated disorders. TCRdb recomputed calls from the 5' RACE reads with MiXCR, one row per CDR3 protein. Of approximately 20,000 distinct CDR3 sequences in the sample, about 2.8% were seen once. Sample: PBMCs. The receptors derive from a woman between 18 and 30 years old with multiple sclerosis.

This clonotype showed up many times. The CDR3 sequence: CSARYNEQFF. DNA of the CDR3: TGCAGTGCACGTTACAATGAGCAGTTCTTC. The chain uses TRBV20-1 and TRBJ2-1, with D unclear. CDR1 is DFQATT and CDR2 is SNEGSKA in the germline V gene (reference sequence). The V end was cut by 6 bases, the J end by 4 bases, with 4 bases between. This CDR3 is 10 amino acids long.

The table lists this clonotype with many counts. CDR3 sequence reads: CASSQRSGGYEQYV. CDR3 nucleotide sequence: TGTGCCAGCAGCCAACGGAGCGGGGGCTACGAGCAGTACGTC. The rearrangement links TRBV11-3 to TRBJ2-7, with 8 bases that match TRBD2. Germline V gene sequence: CDR1 SGHNT, CDR2 YENEEA. The CDR3 length is 14 residues. J lost 3 bases, V lost 5 bases, and 6 bases had no gene match.

This clonotype was recorded at least ten times. This chain uses TRBV20-1 with TRBJ1-1; D might be TRBD1 (6 bases). This CDR3 has 12 amino acids. Germline CDR1 is DFQATT and CDR2 is SNEGSKA (reference sequence). Trimming pared 0 bases from V and 6 bases from J, leaving 8 bases between. The CDR3 DNA reads as TGCAGTGCTAGAGATCGGACAGCTGAAGCTTTCTTT. It encodes CSARDRTAEAFF.

This clonotype showed up many times. V gene TRBV5-1 combines with J gene TRBJ2-2; D might be TRBD1 (5 bases). Trimming cost V 0 bases and J 6 bases, with 9 bases left between them. The germline gives CDR1 SGHRS, CDR2 YFSETQ. The CDR3 extends over 14 amino acids. The CDR3 loop reads CASSLEGMAGELFF. CDR3 coding DNA: TGCGCCAGCAGCTTGGAGGGGATGGCCGGGGAGCTGTTTTTT.

The chain couples TRBV3-1 to TRBJ2-1; 11 bases align to TRBD2. V lost 4 bases to trimming and J lost 8 bases; unmatched junction nucleotides: 16. Germline lookup yields CDR1 LGHDT and CDR2 YNNKEL (reference sequence). This CDR3 has 18 residues. CDR3 in DNA: TGTGCCAGCAGCCCAGAAGTCCTCTCTAGCGGGAGGTTCTATGAGCAGTTCTTC. This sequence encodes CASSPEVLSSGRFYEQFF.

This clonotype was seen at least ten times. This sequence joins TRBV29-1 and TRBJ2-5, with 7 bases that match TRBD2. Trimming cost V 7 bases and J 1 base; bases outside gene matches: 3. CDR3 length equals 12 residues. Germline values: CDR1 SQVTM, CDR2 ANQGSEA. The CDR3 reads CSAGGSQETQYF. CDR3 nucleotides: TGCAGCGCCGGGGGGTCCCAAGAGACCCAGTACTTC.

This clonotype was seen at least ten times. The V gene is TRBV28, the J gene TRBJ2-7; D is possibly TRBD2 (6 bases). Germline CDR1 is MDHEN and CDR2 is SYDVKM. This CDR3 region has 15 residues. Trimming pared 0 bases from V and 9 bases from J, leaving 18 bases between. CDR3 coding DNA: TGTGCCAGCAGTTTATGGGGGGACGGGAGCCTGTGGCAGTACTTC. The encoded protein is CASSLWGDGSLWQYF. Together with reference TRBV28 and TRBJ2-7, the CDR3 gives the full variable domain: DVKVTQSSRYLVKRTGEKVFLECVQDMDHENMFWYRQDPGLGLRLIYFSYDVKMKEKGDIPEGYSVSREKKERFSLILESASTNQTSMYLCASSLWGDGSLWQYFGPGTRLTVT.

This clonotype was seen more than once but under ten times. The rearrangement links TRBV18 to TRBJ2-1; the match to TRBD2 covers 12 bases. V shed 1 base and J 5 bases; nucleotides not matched to a gene: 6. The CDR3 consists of 17 residues. CDR1 KGHSH and CDR2 LQKENI come from the germline V gene. The CDR3 loop is CASSPRRLAGENNEQFF. For the CDR3, the DNA is TGTGCCAGCTCACCACGCCGACTAGCGGGGGAGAACAATGAGCAGTTCTTC.

The chain combines TRBV3-1 with TRBJ2-5, with 11 bases identical to TRBD2. This CDR3 has 19 residues. CDR1 and CDR2 from the germline V gene are LGHDT and YNNKEL (reference sequence). V trimming: 0 bases; J trimming: 5 bases; junction bases outside the gene matches: 14. Here the CDR3 reads CASSQEDRLAGTVGETQYF. The CDR3 nucleotides read TGTGCCAGCAGCCAAGAAGACAGACTAGCGGGGACGGTCGGGGAGACCCAGTACTTC.

This clonotype was picked up many times. V gene TRBV10-2 combines with J gene TRBJ1-1, with D hard to call. The CDR3 spans 14 residues. Germline assignment: CDR1 WSHSY and CDR2 SAAADI. V lost 9 bases and J 3 bases, leaving 17 bases between the germline ends. DNA of the CDR3: TGCGCCAGTTTCAGGAACTTTTTGGACACTGAAGCTTTCTTT. It translates to CASFRNFLDTEAFF.

This clonotype was counted many times. The V gene is TRBV3-1, the J gene TRBJ2-7, with D unresolved. V shed 3 bases and J shed 0 bases, with 12 bases lying between them. CDR1 and CDR2 (germline): LGHDT, YNNKEL (reference sequence). This CDR3 is built from 15 residues. This CDR3 is CASSQQLGSSYEQYF. The CDR3 coding sequence is TGTGCCAGCAGCCAGCAGTTAGGGTCCTCCTACGAGCAGTACTTC.

This clonotype was detected many times. The chain joins TRBV12-3 or TRBV12-4 to TRBJ1-5, with D uncertain. The CDR3 runs to 13 residues. Trimming took off 1 base at V and 7 bases at J, with 8 bases between the two ends. CDR3 nucleotide sequence: TGTGCCAGCAGTTTAGAGGGAGAACAGCCCCAGCATTTT. This codes for CASSLEGEQPQHF.

In this sample, this clonotype turned up many times. This rearrangement joins TRBV7-6 to TRBJ2-3; a possible D gene is TRBD2 (6 bases). Germline lookup yields CDR1 SGHVS and CDR2 FNYEAQ. CDR3 size: 15 residues. The V gene lost 5 bases and the J gene lost 0 bases, with 12 bases spanning the gap. For the CDR3, the DNA is TGTGCCAGCAGCAGAGGGACTTCTAGCACAGATACGCAGTATTTT. This codes for CASSRGTSSTDTQYF.

In its sample, this clonotype was seen many times. The J gene is TRBJ1-2, the V gene TRBV10-3; TRBD1 agrees at 8 bases. Germline CDR1 reads ENHRY; CDR2 reads SYGVKD. This CDR3 has 13 residues. The V and J ends lost 10 bases and 7 bases, in that order; junction bases with no gene match: 11. The CDR3 reads CATTDREEGGYTF. CDR3 DNA: TGTGCCACTACGGACAGGGAGGAGGGTGGCTACACCTTC.

This clonotype was found many times. The chain recombines TRBV15 with TRBJ2-1; D call uncertain. Trimming removed 1 base from V and 7 bases from J, with 11 bases in between. The germline gives CDR1 LNHNV, CDR2 YYDKDF (reference sequence). This CDR3 contains 14 residues. The CDR3 reads CATSRGSLGNEQFF. The CDR3 bases are TGTGCCACCAGCAGAGGGTCTCTGGGGAATGAGCAGTTCTTC.

This clonotype was counted many times. The CDR3 here is CSARVGWETQYF. In nucleotides, the CDR3 is TGCAGTGCTAGGGTGGGGTGGGAGACCCAGTACTTC. J is TRBJ2-5 and V is TRBV20-1; unclear D gene. Germline assignment: CDR1 DFQATT and CDR2 SNEGSKA (reference sequence). Trimming took off 3 bases at V and 5 bases at J, with 10 bases between the two ends. CDR3 length: 12 residues.

Many counts were recorded for this clonotype. This chain connects TRBV20-1 to TRBJ2-3; tentatively, D is TRBD2 (6 bases). CDR1 and CDR2 from the germline V gene are DFQATT and SNEGSKA (reference sequence). CDR3 length: 14 amino acids. V was shortened by 5 bases and J by 2 bases, with 14 bases between the two germline ends. The chain's CDR3 is CSAPAQLATDTQYF. The DNA of the CDR3 is TGCAGTGCTCCCGCCCAACTAGCCACAGATACGCAGTATTTT.

This clonotype was observed many times. The V call is TRBV7-9, the J call TRBJ2-7, with TRBD1 matching over 9 bases. The CDR3 loop spans 14 amino acids. The V gene's germline CDR1 is SEHNR and CDR2 FQNEAQ (reference sequence). Trimming took 8 bases from V and 9 from J; bases not matched to a gene: 14. Written as DNA, the CDR3 is TGTGCCAGCGGCCTCGGGACAGGGCTGTCGGGGCAGTACTTC. Its translation is CASGLGTGLSGQYF.

The table lists this clonotype with many counts. The chain combines TRBV10-3 with TRBJ2-5, with 7 bases that match TRBD2. The germline V gene has CDR1 ENHRY and CDR2 SYGVKD. With V trimmed by 6 bases and J by 2 bases, 9 bases remained unmatched. This CDR3 is built from 15 residues. The CDR3 DNA sequence: TGTGCCATCAGCGGCTCTTGGGGGGGACAAGAGACCCAGTACTTC. Protein sequence: CAISGSWGGQETQYF.

This clonotype is labeled medium-sized (0.01 to 0.1%). The rearrangement joins TRBV3-1 to TRBJ1-1, with D unresolved. The V gene's germline CDR1 is LGHDT and CDR2 YNNKEL (reference sequence). This CDR3 contains 13 residues. The ends were cut back, 3 bases at V and 2 bases at J, with 7 bases in the middle. The CDR3 bases are TGTGCCAGCAGCCAGGGAAGAAACACTGAAGCTTTCTTT. Amino acid sequence: CASSQGRNTEAFF.

There are many counts of this clonotype. V and J are TRBV11-2 and TRBJ2-5; 7 positions agree with TRBD2. Germline V lookup: CDR1 SGHAT, CDR2 FQNNGV. CDR3 length: 14 residues. V was clipped by 0 bases and J by 5 bases; unmatched bases: 3. The CDR3, as DNA: TGTGCCAGCAGCTTAGAGGCGGGGGAGGAGACCCAGTACTTC. It yields the protein CASSLEAGEETQYF. The complete variable domain, with remaining parts taken from reference TRBV11-2 and TRBJ2-5, reads EAGVAQSPRYKIIEKRQSVAFWCNPISGHATLYWYQQILGQGPKLLIQFQNNGVVDDSQLPKDRFSAERLKGVDSTLKIQPAKLEDSAVYLCASSLEAGEETQYFGPGTRLLVL.